This T cell receptor (beta chain) was identified in a study of identical twins. The CDR3 loop spans 15 amino acids. The V segment lost 3 bases and the J segment 5 bases; nucleotides outside the gene matches: 6. As for this clonotype: Its cognate antigen is unknown.

Study-wide points: Recombination models fit unrelated individuals' TCR alpha sharing but underestimated twins'.

TCRdb reanalysed the 5' RACE reads using MiXCR and keeps one entry per CDR3 protein. The profile shows roughly 250,000 distinct CDR3 sequences, 6% to 8% of them singletons. This same sample was also part of a study on yellow fever vaccine responses in identical twins.

Sample: CD8+ T cells sorted from blood. The chain is built from TRBV12-3 or TRBV12-4 and TRBJ2-3; 9 bases align to TRBD2. This sequence was found in a woman aged 18-29 years in good health. The CDR3 bases are TGTGCCAGCAGTTTGGGCGGGGGGGCCGTAGATACGCAGTATTTT. Its translation: CASSLGGGAVDTQYF.